These 27 T cell receptor beta chains originate from one sample sequenced in a study of beta chain features in type 1 diabetes. The isolated RNA, all of it, was reverse transcribed, so expressed TCRB transcripts were what got sequenced. The assay was immunoSEQ multiplex PCR, and TCRdb's table has in-frame clones only and misses some. This sample has 300,000 to 350,000 clones, with 6.5% to 10% found just once. Sequencing input: central memory CD4+ T cells from blood. These receptors came from a woman aged 18 to 35 in good health.

The V gene is TRBV5-4, the J gene TRBJ2-2; maybe TRBD1 (5 bases). This CDR3 has 16 residues. Germline CDR1 reads SGHNT; CDR2 reads YYREEE (reference sequence). Trimming removed 0 bases from V and 1 base from J, with 10 bases in between. CDR3 nucleotide sequence: TGTGCCAGCAGCTTGGCCTGGGGCGGGAACACCGGGGAGCTGTTTTTT. The encoded protein is CASSLAWGGNTGELFF.

This clone was detected only a few times. The chain links TRBV5-1 to TRBJ2-3; TRBD2 agrees at 12 bases. Germline V lookup: CDR1 SGHRS, CDR2 YFSETQ. The CDR3 has 16 residues. The V gene end was trimmed by 2 bases and the J gene end by 3 bases; junction bases not matched to a gene: 4. CDR3 amino acids: CASSFLLAGGTDTQYF. The CDR3 DNA reads as TGCGCCAGCAGCTTCTTACTAGCGGGAGGTACAGATACGCAGTATTTT.

This clone has only a few counts. The rearrangement links TRBV28 to TRBJ2-2, with D maybe TRBD1 (6 bases). Germline values: CDR1 MDHEN, CDR2 SYDVKM. Deletions cut 8 bases from V and 2 bases from J, with 15 bases between. This CDR3 has 15 residues. The CDR3 nucleotides are TGTGCCAGCCGGGACCGGACAGAAAACACCGGGGAGCTGTTTTTT. It encodes CASRDRTENTGELFF.

V usage is TRBV11-2 and J usage is TRBJ2-5; 12 positions match TRBD1. Losses at the gene ends were 5 bases for V and 6 bases for J; bases not matched to a gene: 10. Germline V CDR1 and CDR2: SGHAT, FQNNGV. The CDR3 has 16 amino acids. The CDR3 is CASSISGTGGAKTQYF. The DNA for the CDR3 is TGTGCCAGCAGCATTTCCGGGACAGGGGGCGCAAAGACCCAGTACTTC.

J is TRBJ2-3 and V is TRBV5-4; D might be TRBD1 (5 bases). CDR1 is SGHNT, CDR2 YYREEE, per germline (reference sequence). V was shortened by 4 bases and J by 2 bases, with 14 bases between the two germline ends. The CDR3 runs 15 residues. CDR3 nucleotide sequence: TGTGCCAGCAGCCATGGGGCAGGTATCACAGATACGCAGTATTTT. It encodes CASSHGAGITDTQYF.

CDR3 coding DNA: TGTGCCAGCAGTCGCTCTCCTGGGGAGACCCAGTACTTC. Translation gives CASSRSPGETQYF. J is TRBJ2-5 and V is TRBV28, with D unresolved. This CDR3 is 13 amino acids long. V lost 5 bases and J lost 5, with 12 bases in between. Germline lookup yields CDR1 MDHEN and CDR2 SYDVKM.

This clone was recorded at least ten times. The chain has TRBV29-1 and TRBJ1-2, with 7 bases identical to TRBD1. The V gene's germline CDR1 is SQVTM and CDR2 ANQGSEA. The CDR3 is 13 residues long. Trimming took 4 bases from V and 4 from J; bases not matched to a gene: 6. The CDR3 sequence is CSVGQGGSYGYTF. Written as DNA, the CDR3 is TGCAGCGTTGGACAGGGTGGGTCCTATGGCTACACCTTC.

Comment on this clone: This same CDR3 is encoded by further DNA sequences in the sample. V usage is TRBV7-3 and J usage is TRBJ2-1, with TRBD2 matching 9 bases. The V gene's germline CDR1 is SGHTA and CDR2 FQGTGA. V was pared by 5 bases and J by 0 bases, with 2 bases of the junction left unmatched. The CDR3 runs to 15 residues. The CDR3 region is CASSPSGNSYNEQFF. For the CDR3, the DNA is TGTGCCAGCAGCCCTAGCGGGAACTCCTACAATGAGCAGTTCTTC.

This clone was found a few times. The rearrangement joins TRBV9 to TRBJ2-5; D is unresolved. Between the trimmed V and J ends, which lost 3 bases and 5 bases, there was a span of 8 bases. The CDR3 extends over 12 amino acids. CDR1 is SGDLS, CDR2 YYNGEE, per germline. As DNA, the CDR3 is TGTGCCAGCAGCGAGGTGGGGGAGACCCAGTACTTC. Translating gives CASSEVGETQYF.

The table lists this clone with a few counts. V is TRBV19 and J is TRBJ1-1; D unclear. The germline gives CDR1 LNHDA, CDR2 SQIVND (reference sequence). The V end lost 7 bases, the J end lost 8 bases, and 20 bases lay between the germline ends. The CDR3 sequence is 14 residues long. The CDR3 loop is CASTRFPSSQEAFF. CDR3 DNA sequence: TGTGCCAGTACGAGGTTCCCCTCATCTCAGGAAGCTTTCTTT. The full variable domain, completed using reference TRBV19 and TRBJ1-1, is DGGITQSPKYLFRKEGQNVTLSCEQNLNHDAMYWYRQDPGQGLRLIYYSQIVNDFQKGDIAEGYSVSREKKESFPLTVTSAQKNPTAFYLCASTRFPSSQEAFFGQGTRLTVV.

The V gene is TRBV7-8, the J gene TRBJ1-5; 10 bases agree with TRBD1. The CDR3 sequence is 15 residues long. With V trimmed by 5 bases and J by 6 bases, 7 bases remained unmatched. Germline values: CDR1 SGHVS, CDR2 FQNEAQ. The chain's CDR3 is CASSPGQGHSQPQHF. The CDR3 nucleotides read TGTGCCAGCAGCCCGGGACAGGGGCATAGTCAGCCCCAGCATTTT.

Ten or more counts support this clone. V gene TRBV10-3 combines with J gene TRBJ2-1; no clear D gene. Germline assignment: CDR1 ENHRY and CDR2 SYGVKD. The CDR3 runs 14 residues. The germline V and J ends were trimmed by 7 bases and 0 bases, with 10 bases remaining between them. CDR3 in DNA: TGTGCCATCAAGGGCGGTAGCTCCTACAATGAGCAGTTCTTC. Translating gives CAIKGGSSYNEQFF.

This clone was seen a few times. The chain carries TRBV27 and TRBJ2-5; D perhaps matches TRBD2 (6 bases). The V end lost 6 bases, the J end lost 4 bases, and 12 bases lay between the germline ends. Germline-derived CDR1 and CDR2 are MNHEY and SMNVEV (reference sequence). There are 13 residues in the CDR3. The CDR3 spells CASREGNGETQYF. CDR3 nucleotide sequence: TGTGCCAGCAGGGAGGGGAATGGAGAGACCCAGTACTTC.

The sample holds a few counts of this clone. This chain joins TRBV6-6 and TRBJ2-5; D might be TRBD2 (6 bases). V lost 5 bases and J 4 bases, leaving 8 bases between the germline ends. The CDR3 length is 12 residues. Germline CDR1 and CDR2: MNHNY and SVGAGI (reference sequence). The CDR3 sequence is CASSPGRETQYF. The CDR3 DNA reads as TGTGCCAGCAGTCCCGGGAGAGAGACCCAGTACTTC.

A note on this clone: It may be a read error: a sequence one base away is much more abundant. The sample holds other DNA sequences that translate to the same CDR3. This chain connects TRBV7-9 to TRBJ2-7, with D unclear. Germline V CDR1 and CDR2: SEHNR, FQNEAQ (reference sequence). The CDR3 runs to 11 residues. The V end lost 3 bases, the J end lost 3 bases, and 3 bases lay between the germline ends. The CDR3 spells CASSLNYEQYF. The CDR3, as DNA: TGTGCCAGCAGCTTGAACTACGAGCAGTACTTC.

This clone turned up a few times. The V gene is TRBV5-4, the J gene TRBJ2-3; 9 bases align to TRBD2. The CDR3 extends over 15 amino acids. V was clipped by 1 base and J by 2 bases; unmatched bases: 2. Germline V lookup: CDR1 SGHNT, CDR2 YYREEE (reference sequence). The CDR3 reads CASSLRTSATDTQYF. The CDR3 region has the DNA TGTGCCAGCAGCTTGAGGACTAGCGCCACAGATACGCAGTATTTT.

This clone was detected many times. The chain uses TRBV27 and TRBJ2-7, with 7 bases fitting TRBD1. The CDR3 totals 12 residues. From germline, CDR1 is MNHEY and CDR2 SMNVEV (reference sequence). V lost 5 bases and J lost 10; bases outside the gene matches: 8. CDR3 region: CASSPGTAKQYF. The CDR3 bases are TGTGCCAGCAGTCCTGGGACAGCCAAACAGTACTTC.

This clone was observed a handful of times. This chain links TRBV15 with TRBJ1-2; D gene unclear. V dropped 0 bases and J dropped 7 bases, with 12 bases sitting between them. The CDR3 extends over 14 amino acids. Looked up from germline, CDR1 is LNHNV and CDR2 is YYDKDF (reference sequence). The CDR3 DNA follows: TGTGCCACCAGCAGAGAGGACGGTTACTCTGGCTACACCTTC. Amino acids: CATSREDGYSGYTF.

This chain joins TRBV10-1 and TRBJ2-3; 7 bases line up with TRBD1. The CDR3 is 14 amino acids. V lost 4 bases and J lost 4; bases outside the gene matches: 5. The germline V gene has CDR1 WNHNN and CDR2 SYGVQD (reference sequence). The CDR3, as DNA: TGCGCCAGCAGTGTCACAGGGGCGGCAGATACGCAGTATTTT. Protein: CASSVTGAADTQYF.

The chain has TRBV7-3 and TRBJ2-1; maybe TRBD2 (6 bases). The germline V gene has CDR1 SGHTA and CDR2 FQGTGA. The CDR3 runs 15 residues. V was trimmed by 5 bases and J by 0 bases, leaving 11 bases between them. In DNA form, the CDR3 reads TGTGCCAGCAGCACCGGGAGAAGCTCCTACAATGAGCAGTTCTTC. Translated, it gives CASSTGRSSYNEQFF.

The chain links TRBV18 to TRBJ1-3, with D possibly matching TRBD1 (6 bases). Germline values: CDR1 KGHSH, CDR2 LQKENI. Trimming removed 3 bases at V and 5 bases at J, with 17 bases between. The CDR3 contains 16 residues. CDR3 protein: CASSPSLQGSRNTIYF. CDR3 DNA sequence: TGTGCCAGCTCACCGTCGTTACAGGGTTCGAGAAACACCATATATTTT.

This clone has only a few counts. This sequence joins TRBV28 and TRBJ1-5; 10 nucleotides line up with TRBD1. Germline loops: CDR1 MDHEN, CDR2 SYDVKM. The CDR3 runs to 14 residues. The V and J ends lost 5 bases and 6 bases, in that order; junction bases with no gene match: 4. CDR3 DNA: TGTGCCAGCAGTGGACAGGGGGTGGTTCAGCCCCAGCATTTT. Translated, it gives CASSGQGVVQPQHF.

Only a few counts were recorded for this clone. This chain connects TRBV29-1 to TRBJ2-5, with a weak D call TRBD1 (5 bases). The CDR3 has 12 residues. Trimming took off 2 bases at V and 5 bases at J, with 9 bases between the two ends. CDR1 and CDR2 from the germline V gene are SQVTM and ANQGSEA. CDR3 DNA sequence: TGCAGCGTTGAATCAGGGTCGGAGACCCAGTACTTC. The encoded protein is CSVESGSETQYF.

This clone was observed a few times. The chain recombines TRBV7-9 with TRBJ1-1; D is unclear. Germline assignment: CDR1 SEHNR and CDR2 FQNEAQ (reference sequence). There are 16 residues in the CDR3. Trimming cost V 1 base and J 2 bases, with 14 bases left between them. This CDR3 is CASSLGVSGSNTEAFF. CDR3 bases: TGTGCCAGCAGCTTAGGGGTTTCCGGCTCCAACACTGAAGCTTTCTTT.

This clone was counted only a few times. The CDR3, as DNA: TGTGCCAGCAGTAAACGACAGGGGAATAATTCACCCCTCCACTTT. Protein: CASSKRQGNNSPLHF. The V gene is TRBV25-1, the J gene TRBJ1-6, with 8 bases identical to TRBD1. The trim removed 5 bases at V and 5 bases at J, leaving 5 bases unmatched. The length of the CDR3 is 15 residues. The germline CDR1 and CDR2 sequences are MGHDK and SYGVNS.

This clone was seen only a few times. The chain carries TRBV10-3 and TRBJ2-6, with 7 bases fitting TRBD1. The junction had 8 bases not matched to a gene; V was cut back by 0 bases and J by 3 bases. Germline-derived CDR1 and CDR2 are ENHRY and SYGVKD. The CDR3 is 18 residues long. The chain's CDR3 is CAISESNRGSDGANVLTF. DNA for the CDR3: TGTGCCATCAGTGAGTCGAACAGGGGATCAGATGGGGCCAACGTCCTGACTTTC.

The chain uses TRBV18 and TRBJ2-7; the match to TRBD1 covers 10 bases. The V and J ends lost 4 bases and 1 base, in that order; junction bases with no gene match: 7. This CDR3 is 16 amino acids long. Germline CDR1 KGHSH, CDR2 LQKENI. CDR3 sequence reads: CASSRGTGAPSYEQYF. The CDR3 DNA follows: TGTGCCAGCTCACGAGGGACAGGGGCTCCGTCCTACGAGCAGTACTTC.